The 9 T cell receptor beta chains below were found in one sample sequenced in a study of cytomegalovirus exposure and HLA in healthy donors. It was with 60 Vbeta and 13 Jbeta primers that the PCR ran. Produced via immunoSEQ multiplex PCR; TCRdb's table is partial and in-frame only. The sample gives 200,000 to 250,000 clones, about 81% of which show up once; 2.7% is in the top ten. Sequencing input: PBMCs. Receptors originate from a woman aged 40 to 50 in good health and CMV-seronegative.

V is TRBV5-4 and J is TRBJ2-3, with D tentatively TRBD1 (6 bases). This CDR3 is built from 15 residues. The V gene lost 2 bases and the J gene lost 0 bases, with 10 bases spanning the gap. Looked up from germline, CDR1 is SGHNT and CDR2 is YYREEE (reference sequence). This chain's CDR3 is CASSLQGASTDTQYF. The CDR3 DNA is TGTGCCAGCAGCTTACAGGGTGCTAGCACAGATACGCAGTATTTT.

The chain recombines TRBV30 with TRBJ2-1; TRBD2 matches at 12 bases. V shed 2 bases and J 10 bases; nucleotides not matched to a gene: 9. The germline V gene has CDR1 GTSNPN and CDR2 SVGIG (reference sequence). The CDR3 spans 15 residues. CDR3 DNA sequence: TGTGCCTGGAGTTCCATTCTAGGACTAGCGGGAGAGCAGTTCTTC. Its translation: CAWSSILGLAGEQFF.

This clone was seen once. The CDR3 loop reads CASSQRVAGELFF. As DNA, the CDR3 is TGTGCCAGCAGCCAGAGGGTAGCCGGGGAGCTGTTTTTT. The chain combines TRBV7-7 with TRBJ2-2; D is perhaps TRBD2 (5 bases). CDR3 length equals 13 residues. The V end lost 5 bases, the J end lost 6 bases, and 10 bases lay between the germline ends. Germline CDR1 reads SSHAT; CDR2 reads FNYEAQ (reference sequence).

The chain is built from TRBV18 and TRBJ2-7, with 9 bases lining up with TRBD1. V was clipped by 5 bases and J by 2 bases; unmatched bases: 7. The CDR3 runs 15 residues. Germline CDR1 and CDR2: KGHSH and LQKENI. The CDR3 loop is CASSSRGQGTYEQYF. The CDR3 DNA reads as TGTGCCAGCTCAAGCCGGGGACAGGGTACCTACGAGCAGTACTTC.

The genes are TRBV9 and TRBJ2-1, with D uncertain. CDR1 and CDR2 from the germline V gene are SGDLS and YYNGEE. The CDR3 spans 15 residues. The V gene lost 0 bases and the J gene lost 8 bases, with 15 bases spanning the gap. The CDR3 sequence is CASSVATIGFDEQFF. For the CDR3, the DNA is TGTGCCAGCAGCGTAGCTACGATTGGTTTCGATGAGCAGTTCTTC.

The chain links TRBV5-1 to TRBJ2-1; 8 bases align to TRBD2. This CDR3 is built from 16 residues. Germline values: CDR1 SGHRS, CDR2 YFSETQ. V lost 1 base, J lost 8 bases, and 11 bases stayed unmatched. The CDR3 bases are TGCGCCAGCAGCTTGTCCGCGGGAGGTCTCGGGGATGAGCAGTTCTTC. The encoded protein is CASSLSAGGLGDEQFF. Full variable domain (rest looked up from reference TRBV5-1 and TRBJ2-1): KAGVTQTPRYLIKTRGQQVTLSCSPISGHRSVSWYQQTPGQGLQFLFEYFSETQRNKGNFPGRFSGRQFSNSRSEMNVSTLELGDSALYLCASSLSAGGLGDEQFFGPGTRLTVL.

This sequence joins TRBV7-9 and TRBJ1-4, with unresolved D. Between the trimmed V and J ends, which lost 1 base and 8 bases, there was a span of 14 bases. This CDR3 is 15 amino acids long. The germline CDR1 and CDR2 sequences are SEHNR and FQNEAQ (reference sequence). CDR3 nucleotides: TGTGCCAGCAGCTTAGTGAATAGTGGGGAGGAAAAACTGTTTTTT. Encoded protein: CASSLVNSGEEKLFF.

V is TRBV2 and J is TRBJ2-1, with TRBD1 matching 7 bases. The germline CDR1 and CDR2 sequences are SNHLY and FYNNEI. This CDR3 region has 19 residues. V was pared by 4 bases and J by 4 bases, with 19 bases of the junction left unmatched. The CDR3 reads CASSGDSPRSQADYNEQFF. The DNA of the CDR3 is TGTGCCAGCAGTGGGGACAGCCCACGGAGTCAAGCGGATTACAATGAGCAGTTCTTC.

This clone has just a few counts. Other DNA sequences in the same sample also yield this CDR3. V usage is TRBV18 and J usage is TRBJ2-7; D remains unclear. The V end lost 6 bases, the J end lost 0 bases, and 6 bases lay between the germline ends. This CDR3 region has 12 residues. CDR1 is KGHSH, CDR2 LQKENI, per germline. CDR3 protein: CASSPSSYEQYF. The CDR3 DNA is TGTGCCAGCTCCCCGAGCTCCTACGAGCAGTACTTC.